Included here is one TCR beta chain sequence, with context. Antigen: not known. Germline V gene sequence: CDR1 MDHEN, CDR2 SYDVKM. Trimming cost V 8 bases and J 5 bases, with 16 bases left between them. CDR3 length: 14 residues. Assay: immunoSEQ multiplex PCR; the TCRdb copy retains only in-frame clones and omits some. The table shows tens of thousands of clones, with approximately 90% occurring only once. These data originate in a study of cytotoxic CD8 clonotypes in ibrutinib-treated CLL. Study-level findings and limits: Against age-matched healthy donors, baseline clonality ran higher and tracked circulating CD8+ T-cell counts.

The receptor was derived from a human donor with chronic lymphocytic leukemia. Sequencing used PBMCs, obtained after 12 months of ibrutinib treatment. V gene TRBV28 combines with J gene TRBJ1-5, with unresolved D. Written as DNA, the CDR3 is TGTGCCAGCGGGTGGGTTGGTTCCGATCAGCCCCAGCATTTT. It is translated as CASGWVGSDQPQHF.